This entry lists 21 T cell receptor beta chains sequenced from one sample in a study of CD8+ T cells in alopecia areata (dated by TCRdb to 2017 to 2018). Library generation was performed with the immunoSEQ multiplex PCR assay. RNA was extracted from all samples and reverse transcribed into cDNA as template for TCR sequencing. TCRdb carries this immuneACCESS record with in-frame sequences only. Its versions omit some clonotypes, under half of them owing to an unresolved V gene in the studies checked, with the rest unexplained. The sample yields over 85,000 clones; 41% were counted once. Jointly, the top ten make up approximately 1.5% of the sample. Sequencing was performed on CD4+ T cells sorted from blood. Receptors originate from a human donor with alopecia areata.

This chain uses TRBV5-6 with TRBJ1-2; 8 bases line up with TRBD1. Germline V gene lookup returns CDR1 SGHDT and CDR2 YYEEEE. The J segment lost 6 bases and the V segment lost 4 bases, leaving 8 bases of the junction unmatched. The CDR3 sequence is 14 residues long. CDR3 sequence reads: CASSAQDRVDGYTF. CDR3 in DNA: TGTGCCAGCAGCGCGCAGGACAGGGTGGATGGCTACACCTTC.

On this clone: This sample also contains other DNA sequences that code for the same CDR3. The chain carries TRBV5-1 and TRBJ2-1; D might be TRBD1 (5 bases). Germline V gene sequence: CDR1 SGHRS, CDR2 YFSETQ. The length of the CDR3 is 15 residues. Trimming left V 0 bases short and J 0 bases short, with 7 bases between. CDR3 DNA sequence: TGCGCCAGCAGCTTGGGCCAGGGCTCCTACAATGAGCAGTTCTTC. Its protein is CASSLGQGSYNEQFF.

The chain joins TRBV5-1 to TRBJ2-7, with 9 bases that match TRBD2. V dropped 2 bases and J dropped 3; count of bases not matched to a gene: 6. Germline CDR1 is SGHRS and CDR2 is YFSETQ. The CDR3 consists of 15 residues. CDR3 bases: TGCGCCAGCAGCTTCATAGCGGGAGCTAACTACGAGCAGTACTTC. Amino acids: CASSFIAGANYEQYF.

V gene TRBV29-1 combines with J gene TRBJ1-2; D is unresolved. The germline V and J ends were trimmed by 4 bases and 13 bases, with 16 bases remaining between them. Germline loops: CDR1 SQVTM, CDR2 ANQGSEA. The CDR3 consists of 11 residues. The CDR3 DNA reads as TGCAGCGTTGTGAGGCTCCCGAGTGCCACCTTC. This translates into CSVVRLPSATF.

This clone was found a few times. The genes are TRBV18 and TRBJ2-3, with a possible D match to TRBD1 (5 bases). Germline V CDR1 and CDR2: KGHSH, LQKENI. V was pared by 6 bases and J by 2 bases, with 18 bases between. The CDR3 covers 16 residues. CDR3 region: CASSTRQKQHTDTQYF. The CDR3 coding sequence is TGTGCCAGCTCCACCAGACAGAAACAACACACAGATACGCAGTATTTT.

The chain joins TRBV4-2 to TRBJ1-1, with a tentative D call TRBD1 (5 bases). V was pared by 2 bases and J by 1 base, with 17 bases between. The CDR3 runs 17 residues. The germline V gene encodes CDR1 LGHNA and CDR2 YNFKEQ. Here the CDR3 reads CASSQQHWGGSNTEAFF. CDR3 in DNA: TGTGCCAGCAGCCAACAACACTGGGGCGGCTCGAACACTGAAGCTTTCTTT.

V gene TRBV28 combines with J gene TRBJ1-6, with 10 bases lining up with TRBD1. After removal of 6 bases from V and 14 bases from J, the junction contained 4 bases not matched to a gene. The CDR3 contains 12 residues. The germline CDR1 and CDR2 sequences are MDHEN and SYDVKM. The CDR3 nucleotides read TGTGCCAGCAGCCGGGACAGGGGTTCCCTCCACTTT. This gives the protein CASSRDRGSLHF.

There are a few counts of this clone. The chain recombines TRBV5-1 with TRBJ2-3; D tentatively fits TRBD1 or TRBD2 (6 bases each). In germline, CDR1 is SGHRS, CDR2 YFSETQ. V lost 4 bases and J 5 bases, leaving 17 bases between the germline ends. CDR3 size: 15 residues. The CDR3 reads CASSAGQLLRDTQYF. Written as DNA, the CDR3 is TGCGCCAGCAGCGCGGGACAATTACTGAGAGATACGCAGTATTTT.

Only a few counts were recorded for this clone. The genes are TRBV7-2 and TRBJ2-7, with D maybe TRBD1 (6 bases). Germline CDR1 reads SGHTA; CDR2 reads FQGNSA. Trimming removed 5 bases from V and 4 bases from J, with 15 bases in between. The CDR3 extends over 14 amino acids. The CDR3: CASSNNRVGYEQYF. CDR3 DNA sequence: TGTGCCAGCAGCAACAACAGGGTGGGATACGAGCAGTACTTC.

The chain couples TRBV30 to TRBJ1-4; 8 bases line up with TRBD1. The trim removed 5 bases at V and 14 bases at J, leaving 7 bases unmatched. From germline, CDR1 is GTSNPN and CDR2 SVGIG (reference sequence). There are 11 residues in the CDR3. The CDR3 loop reads CAWARTGLLFF. The CDR3 bases are TGTGCCTGGGCCAGGACAGGGCTGCTGTTTTTT.

This rearrangement joins TRBV28 to TRBJ2-5; D remains ambiguous. V lost 3 bases and J lost 6, with 14 bases in between. Germline V gene lookup returns CDR1 MDHEN and CDR2 SYDVKM. The CDR3 loop spans 14 amino acids. Written as DNA, the CDR3 is TGTGCCAGCAGTTTTACTCTGACATTAAAGACCCAGTACTTC. As protein: CASSFTLTLKTQYF.

This clone was detected a few times. The rearrangement joins TRBV5-4 to TRBJ2-2; a possible D gene is TRBD2 (7 bases). CDR1 and CDR2 (germline): SGHNT, YYREEE (reference sequence). The CDR3 length is 16 residues. V dropped 5 bases and J dropped 4 bases, with 18 bases sitting between them. This CDR3 reads CASSKRAGARTGELFF. Written as DNA, the CDR3 is TGTGCCAGCAGTAAGAGGGCGGGGGCCCGCACCGGGGAGCTGTTTTTT.

The rearrangement links TRBV11-2 to TRBJ2-1; a possible D gene is TRBD1 (6 bases). Per germline, CDR1 SGHAT and CDR2 FQNNGV. Trimming took off 3 bases at V and 5 bases at J, with 11 bases between the two ends. The CDR3 sequence is 14 residues long. The CDR3 nucleotides are TGTGCCAGCAGCTTTCGGGACACACACAATGAGCAGTTCTTC. Amino acids: CASSFRDTHNEQFF.

In its sample, this clone was seen a few times. V is TRBV23-1 and J is TRBJ2-7; 8 bases align to TRBD1. TRBV23-1 is recorded as an ORF, its role being uncertain. Trimming at V came to 0 bases and at J to 4 bases, leaving 5 bases not matched to a gene. This CDR3 comprises 15 residues. The CDR3 DNA is TGCGCCAGCAGTCAATCGGTCAGGGGGCCTTACGAGCAGTACTTC. Its protein is CASSQSVRGPYEQYF.

This clone was found a few times. The rearrangement uses TRBV14 and TRBJ2-1; no firm D call. The length of the CDR3 is 11 residues. Per the germline V gene, CDR1 is SGHDN and CDR2 is FVKESK. The V gene lost 2 bases and the J gene lost 10 bases, with 6 bases spanning the gap. The CDR3 bases are TGTGCCAGCAGCCAACGTATAGAGCAGTTCTTC. Its translation is CASSQRIEQFF.

V and J are TRBV20-1 and TRBJ2-3; D uncertain. V was cut by 6 bases and J by 5 bases, with 9 bases left in between. Germline V gives CDR1 DFQATT, CDR2 SNEGSKA (reference sequence). The CDR3 spans 11 residues. CDR3: CSAALGDTQYF. CDR3 coding DNA: TGCAGTGCCGCTCTAGGAGATACGCAGTATTTT.

The CDR3: CASSMVTGTGEQYF. CDR3 DNA: TGTGCCAGCAGTATGGTGACAGGGACAGGCGAGCAGTACTTC. The chain has TRBV2 and TRBJ2-7, with 8 bases fitting TRBD1. Per germline, CDR1 SNHLY and CDR2 FYNNEI. This CDR3 contains 14 residues. Losses at the gene ends were 5 bases for V and 6 bases for J; bases not matched to a gene: 9.

This clone was recorded only once. The chain carries TRBV7-3 and TRBJ2-3, with TRBD2 identical over 12 bases. The V gene end was trimmed by 4 bases and the J gene end by 7 bases; junction bases not matched to a gene: 9. CDR1 and CDR2 from the germline V gene are SGHTA and FQGTGA. The CDR3 runs 16 residues. CDR3 bases: TGTGCCAGCAGCTCTGGAAGTGGACTAGCGGGGCATACGCAGTATTTT. It specifies CASSSGSGLAGHTQYF.

In this sample, this clone turned up a few times. V gene TRBV5-1 combines with J gene TRBJ2-7; a possible D gene is TRBD1 (5 bases). Trimming left V 4 bases short and J 2 bases short, with 10 bases between. The length of the CDR3 is 13 residues. The germline gives CDR1 SGHRS, CDR2 YFSETQ. CDR3 region: CASSQTVTYEQYF. The CDR3 DNA reads TGCGCCAGCAGCCAGACAGTTACCTACGAGCAGTACTTC.

The genes are TRBV4-1 and TRBJ2-2; D is unclear. The CDR3 is 18 amino acids. The V end lost 0 bases, the J end lost 1 base, and 15 bases lay between the germline ends. The germline CDR1 and CDR2 sequences are MGHRA and YSYEKL. The CDR3 sequence is CASSQEGPQAQNTGELFF. CDR3 DNA: TGCGCCAGCAGCCAAGAAGGTCCCCAGGCGCAGAACACCGGGGAGCTGTTTTTT.

The rearrangement joins TRBV30 to TRBJ2-7; TRBD2 is a possible D gene (5 bases). CDR1 is GTSNPN and CDR2 is SVGIG in the germline V gene (reference sequence). Trimming took off 0 bases at V and 2 bases at J, with 11 bases between the two ends. The CDR3 sequence is 14 residues long. The chain's CDR3 is CAWSVLWGAYEQYF. The CDR3 coding sequence is TGTGCCTGGAGTGTATTGTGGGGAGCCTACGAGCAGTACTTC.